This T cell receptor (beta chain) was observed in a study of read filtering for tumor transcriptome and immune sequencing. The overall study: After DNase treatment, RNA was made into whole-transcriptome libraries.

This clonotype was observed at least ten times. This library used around 400 ng RNA and molecular barcoded adaptors spanning alpha/delta and beta/gamma chains. Via MiXCR, TCRdb re-called the reads, giving one row per CDR3 protein. The sample lists 120,000 or so distinct CDR3 sequences, 10% to 15% occurring once. The CDR3 contains 13 residues. Germline loops: CDR1 MGHRA, CDR2 YSYEKL. V was trimmed by 2 bases and J by 4 bases, leaving 7 bases between them. V and J are TRBV4-1 and TRBJ2-3, with D unclear. This clonotype originated in a donor at least 40 years old with multiple myeloma. Material: a population of CD138-negative cells sorted from bone marrow. In DNA form, the CDR3 reads TGCGCCAGCAGCCAACAAAGGCCAGATACGCAGTATTTT. It is translated as CASSQQRPDTQYF.